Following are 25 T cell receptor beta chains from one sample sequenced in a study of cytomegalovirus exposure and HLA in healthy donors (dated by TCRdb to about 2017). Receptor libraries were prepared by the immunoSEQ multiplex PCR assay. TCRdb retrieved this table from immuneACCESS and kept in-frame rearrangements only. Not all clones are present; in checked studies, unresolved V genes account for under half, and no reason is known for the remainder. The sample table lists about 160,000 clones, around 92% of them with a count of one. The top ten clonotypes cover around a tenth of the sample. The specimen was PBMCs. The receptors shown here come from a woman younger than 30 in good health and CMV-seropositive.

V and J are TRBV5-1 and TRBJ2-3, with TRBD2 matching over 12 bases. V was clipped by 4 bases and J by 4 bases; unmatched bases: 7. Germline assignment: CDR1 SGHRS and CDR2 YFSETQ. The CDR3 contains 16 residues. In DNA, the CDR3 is TGCGCCAGCAGCGTGACTAGCGGGAGTTTCGCAGATACGCAGTATTTT. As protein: CASSVTSGSFADTQYF.

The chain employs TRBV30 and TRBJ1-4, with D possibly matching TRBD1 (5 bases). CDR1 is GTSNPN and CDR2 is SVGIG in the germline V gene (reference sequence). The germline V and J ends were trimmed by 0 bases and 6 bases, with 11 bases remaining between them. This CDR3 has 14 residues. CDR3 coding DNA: TGTGCCTGGAGTGTATCCGGGGGATATGAAAAACTGTTTTTT. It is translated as CAWSVSGGYEKLFF.

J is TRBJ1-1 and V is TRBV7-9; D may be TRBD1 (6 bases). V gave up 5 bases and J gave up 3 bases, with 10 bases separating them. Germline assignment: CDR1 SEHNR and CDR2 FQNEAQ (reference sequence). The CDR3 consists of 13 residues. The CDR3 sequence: CASSSRGDTEAFF. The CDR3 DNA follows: TGTGCCAGCAGCAGCAGGGGTGACACTGAAGCTTTCTTT.

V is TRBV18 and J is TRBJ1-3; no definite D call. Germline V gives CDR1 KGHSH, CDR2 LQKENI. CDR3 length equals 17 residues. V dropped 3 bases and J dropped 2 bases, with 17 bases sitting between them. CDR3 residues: CASSPRRATETGNTIYF. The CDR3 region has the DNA TGTGCCAGCTCACCTCGAAGAGCAACAGAGACTGGAAACACCATATATTTT.

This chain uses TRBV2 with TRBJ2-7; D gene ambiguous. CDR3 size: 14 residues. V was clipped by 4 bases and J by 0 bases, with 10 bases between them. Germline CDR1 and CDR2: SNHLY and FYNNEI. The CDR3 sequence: CASSVNSLSYEQYF. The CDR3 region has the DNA TGTGCCAGCAGTGTTAACAGCCTCTCCTACGAGCAGTACTTC.

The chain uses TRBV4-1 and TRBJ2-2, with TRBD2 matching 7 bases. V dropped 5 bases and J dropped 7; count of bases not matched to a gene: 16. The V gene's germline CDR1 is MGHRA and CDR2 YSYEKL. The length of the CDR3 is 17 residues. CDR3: CASSLRLSGTKDGELFF. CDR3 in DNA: TGCGCCAGCAGCTTACGCTTATCCGGGACTAAAGACGGGGAGCTGTTTTTT.

The CDR3 DNA reads TGTGCCAGCAGCTTGGCGCCCGACAGGGTGTTTGGAGAGACCCAGTACTTC. This codes for CASSLAPDRVFGETQYF. V is TRBV5-5 and J is TRBJ2-5; 7 bases align to TRBD1. The CDR3 sequence is 17 residues long. Germline V gives CDR1 SGHKS, CDR2 YYEKEE (reference sequence). Losses at the gene ends were 0 bases for V and 4 bases for J; bases not matched to a gene: 12.

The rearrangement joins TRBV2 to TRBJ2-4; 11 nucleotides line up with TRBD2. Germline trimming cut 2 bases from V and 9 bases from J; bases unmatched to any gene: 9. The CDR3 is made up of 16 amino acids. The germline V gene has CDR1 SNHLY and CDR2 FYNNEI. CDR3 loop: CASSEMGLAAFVIQYF. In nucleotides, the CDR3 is TGTGCCAGCAGTGAAATGGGACTAGCGGCTTTCGTCATTCAGTACTTC.

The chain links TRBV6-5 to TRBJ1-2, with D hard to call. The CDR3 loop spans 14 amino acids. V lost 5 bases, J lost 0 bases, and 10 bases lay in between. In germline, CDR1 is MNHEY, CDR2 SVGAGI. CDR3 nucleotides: TGTGCCAGCAGTCCACACGGAGCTAACTATGGCTACACCTTC. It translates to CASSPHGANYGYTF.

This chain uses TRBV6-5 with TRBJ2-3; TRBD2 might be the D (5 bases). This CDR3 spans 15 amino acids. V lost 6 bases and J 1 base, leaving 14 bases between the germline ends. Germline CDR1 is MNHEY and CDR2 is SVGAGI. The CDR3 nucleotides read TGTGCCAGCAGCCCGCCCGGGGTTGGCACAGATACGCAGTATTTT. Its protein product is CASSPPGVGTDTQYF.

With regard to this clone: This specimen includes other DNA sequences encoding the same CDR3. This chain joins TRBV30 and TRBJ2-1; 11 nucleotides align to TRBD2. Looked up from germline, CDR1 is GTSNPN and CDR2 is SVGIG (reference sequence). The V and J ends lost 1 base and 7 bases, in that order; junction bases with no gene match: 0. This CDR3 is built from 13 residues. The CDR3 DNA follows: TGTGCCTGGAGTGGACTAGCGGGAAATGAGCAGTTCTTC. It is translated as CAWSGLAGNEQFF.

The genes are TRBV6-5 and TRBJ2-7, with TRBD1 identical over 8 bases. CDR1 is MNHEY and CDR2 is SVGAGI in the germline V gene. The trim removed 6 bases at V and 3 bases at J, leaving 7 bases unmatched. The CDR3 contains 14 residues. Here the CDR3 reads CASSPTGVIYEQYF. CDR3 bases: TGTGCCAGCAGCCCGACAGGGGTGATCTACGAGCAGTACTTC.

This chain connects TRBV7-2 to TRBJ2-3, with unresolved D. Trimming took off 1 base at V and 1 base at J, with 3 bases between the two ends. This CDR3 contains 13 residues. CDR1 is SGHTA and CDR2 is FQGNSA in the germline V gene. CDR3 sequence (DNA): TGTGCCAGCAGCTTAGTCGGCACAGATACGCAGTATTTT. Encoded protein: CASSLVGTDTQYF.

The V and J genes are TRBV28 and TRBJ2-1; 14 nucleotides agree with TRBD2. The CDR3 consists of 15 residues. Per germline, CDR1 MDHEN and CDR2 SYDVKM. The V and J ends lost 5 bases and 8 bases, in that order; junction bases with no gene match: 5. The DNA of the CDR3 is TGTGCCAGCAGTCCGGGGACTAGCGGGAGCGATGAGCAGTTCTTC. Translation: CASSPGTSGSDEQFF.

The CDR3 sequence is CASSYINQPQHF. CDR3 DNA sequence: TGTGCCAGCAGTTACATAAATCAGCCCCAGCATTTT. The V call is TRBV7-2, the J call TRBJ1-5, with D uncertain. The CDR3 loop spans 12 amino acids. Germline-derived CDR1 and CDR2 are SGHTA and FQGNSA. V lost 6 bases and J lost 4, with 7 bases in between.

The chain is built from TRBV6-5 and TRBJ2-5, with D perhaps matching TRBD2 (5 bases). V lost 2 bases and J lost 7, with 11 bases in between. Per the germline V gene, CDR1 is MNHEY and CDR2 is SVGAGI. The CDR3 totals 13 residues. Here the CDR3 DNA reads TGTGCCAGCAGTTACACGGGAACCGGGACCCAGTACTTC. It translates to CASSYTGTGTQYF.

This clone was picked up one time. The CDR3 region has the DNA TGTGCCAGCAGGGGGCGTCACAATGAGCAGTTCTTC. Protein product: CASRGRHNEQFF. The chain links TRBV7-2 to TRBJ2-1, with D maybe TRBD1 (5 bases). The CDR3 length is 12 residues. Per germline, CDR1 SGHTA and CDR2 FQGNSA. V lost 6 bases to trimming and J lost 5 bases, with 8 bases between them.

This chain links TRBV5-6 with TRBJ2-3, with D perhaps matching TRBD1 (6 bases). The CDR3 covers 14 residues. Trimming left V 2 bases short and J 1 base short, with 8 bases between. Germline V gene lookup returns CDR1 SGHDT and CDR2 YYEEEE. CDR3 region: CASSFRQGTDTQYF. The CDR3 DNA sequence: TGTGCCAGCAGCTTCCGACAGGGCACAGATACGCAGTATTTT.

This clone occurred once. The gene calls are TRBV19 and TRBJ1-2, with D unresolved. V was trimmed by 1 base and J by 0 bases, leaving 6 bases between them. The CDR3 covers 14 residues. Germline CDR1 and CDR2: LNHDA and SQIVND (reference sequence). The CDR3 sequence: CASSIGASNYGYTF. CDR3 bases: TGTGCCAGTAGTATAGGGGCTTCTAACTATGGCTACACCTTC.

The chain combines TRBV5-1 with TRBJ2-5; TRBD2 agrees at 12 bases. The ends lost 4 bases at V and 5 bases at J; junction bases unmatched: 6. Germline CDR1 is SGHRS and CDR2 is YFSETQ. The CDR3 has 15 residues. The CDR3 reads CASSPSGRAEETQYF. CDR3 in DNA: TGCGCCAGCAGCCCTAGCGGGAGGGCCGAGGAGACCCAGTACTTC.

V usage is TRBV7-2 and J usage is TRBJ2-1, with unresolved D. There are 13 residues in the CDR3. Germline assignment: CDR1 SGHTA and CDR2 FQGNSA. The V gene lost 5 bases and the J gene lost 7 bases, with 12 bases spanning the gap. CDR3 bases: TGTGCCAGCAGCACCTTTTCAGTTAATGAGCAGTTCTTC. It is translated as CASSTFSVNEQFF.

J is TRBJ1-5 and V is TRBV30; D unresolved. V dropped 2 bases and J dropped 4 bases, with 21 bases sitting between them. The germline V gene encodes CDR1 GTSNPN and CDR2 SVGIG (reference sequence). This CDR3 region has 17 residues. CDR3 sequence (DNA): TGTGCCTGGAGTCTAAGGAGGGCCGGAGGATGGAATCAGCCCCAGCATTTT. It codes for CAWSLRRAGGWNQPQHF.

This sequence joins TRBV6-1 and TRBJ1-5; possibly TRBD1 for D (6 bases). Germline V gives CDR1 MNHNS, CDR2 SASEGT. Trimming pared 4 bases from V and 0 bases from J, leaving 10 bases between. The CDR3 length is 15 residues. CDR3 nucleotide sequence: TGTGCCAGCAGTGCGACAGGCTATAGCAATCAGCCCCAGCATTTT. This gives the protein CASSATGYSNQPQHF.

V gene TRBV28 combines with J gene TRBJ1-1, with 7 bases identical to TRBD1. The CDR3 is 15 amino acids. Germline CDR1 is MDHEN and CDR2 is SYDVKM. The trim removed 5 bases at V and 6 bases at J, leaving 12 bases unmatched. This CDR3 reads CASSGDSSLGAEAFF. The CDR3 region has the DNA TGTGCCAGCAGTGGGGACAGTTCCTTAGGTGCTGAAGCTTTCTTT.

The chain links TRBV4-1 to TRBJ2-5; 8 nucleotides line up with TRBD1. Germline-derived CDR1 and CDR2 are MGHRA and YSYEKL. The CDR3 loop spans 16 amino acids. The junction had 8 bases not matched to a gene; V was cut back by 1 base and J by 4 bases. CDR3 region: CASSQAPGQGGETQYF. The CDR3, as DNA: TGCGCCAGCAGCCAAGCCCCCGGACAGGGAGGAGAGACCCAGTACTTC.